This T cell receptor (beta chain) was captured in a study of Ad26.COV2.S vaccination and SARS-CoV-2 variants. The protocol was immunoSEQ multiplex PCR, while the TCRdb copy is restricted to in-frame clones and leaves out a portion. Of around 300,000 clones listed, 85% to 90% are singletons. Study results and caveats: Placebo recipients trailed vaccine recipients in spike-specific TCR breadth.

Germline V gives CDR1 MDHEN, CDR2 SYDVKM. The CDR3 has 13 residues. V lost 3 bases to trimming and J lost 5 bases, with 8 bases between them. As for treatment: 15 to 20 received Ad26.COV2.S at low or high dose, single or two shots; 5 received placebo; per-sample allocation not given. Sampling happened 63 days after the first vaccine or placebo injection. As its vector, the vaccine had Ad26, which expressed Wuhan-strain SARS-CoV-2 spike. As for this clone: Its target is unknown.

The source material was peripheral blood, sampled in a trial of Ad26.COV2.S vaccine versus placebo. This chain uses TRBV28 with TRBJ2-1, with unresolved D. The source of this sequence is a person aged 18-65 years who received the Ad26.COV2.S COVID-19 vaccine or a placebo. CDR3 protein: CASSFRANNEQFF. In nucleotides, the CDR3 is TGTGCCAGCAGTTTTCGAGCCAACAATGAGCAGTTCTTC.